The 13 T cell receptor beta chains given below trace back to one sample, sequenced in a study of blood T cell repertoires in COVID-19. Clones were sequenced by immunoSEQ multiplex PCR, and TCRdb holds only the in-frame ones, with some missing. The table includes approximately 200,000 clones, 90% detected once. The sample consisted of peripheral blood. The source is a man aged 30-40 years with COVID-19, enrolled during active disease.

The chain has TRBV7-9 and TRBJ1-1; a weak D match, TRBD1 (5 bases). The CDR3 has 14 amino acids. CDR1 SEHNR and CDR2 FQNEAQ come from the germline V gene (reference sequence). V dropped 0 bases and J dropped 7 bases, with 12 bases sitting between them. CDR3 loop: CASSLARTRNEAFF. The CDR3, as DNA: TGTGCCAGCAGCTTAGCCCGGACACGGAATGAAGCTTTCTTT.

This chain connects TRBV10-3 to TRBJ2-7, with D possibly TRBD2 on 6 matching bases. Trimming removed 6 bases from V and 1 base from J, with 7 bases in between. Germline lookup yields CDR1 ENHRY and CDR2 SYGVKD. CDR3 length: 12 residues. Written as DNA, the CDR3 is TGTGCCATCAGGGGGGGATCCTACGAGCAGTACTTC. This sequence encodes CAIRGGSYEQYF.

This sequence joins TRBV9 and TRBJ2-3; TRBD2 agrees at 13 bases. Germline-derived CDR1 and CDR2 are SGDLS and YYNGEE. The CDR3 totals 16 residues. Trimming removed 3 bases from V and 2 bases from J; junction bases left unmatched: 3. The chain's CDR3 is CASSDGLAGATDTQYF. The DNA of the CDR3 is TGTGCCAGCAGCGATGGACTAGCGGGGGCCACAGATACGCAGTATTTT.

This clone was found a few times. The chain joins TRBV18 to TRBJ1-5, with unresolved D. V was cut by 3 bases and J by 6 bases, with 18 bases left in between. This CDR3 is built from 16 residues. Per germline, CDR1 KGHSH and CDR2 LQKENI. The CDR3: CASSPSTGPEGQPQHF. The DNA for the CDR3 is TGTGCCAGCTCACCTAGTACCGGCCCGGAGGGTCAGCCCCAGCATTTT.

This clone has just one count. This sequence joins TRBV6-5 and TRBJ2-7, with a possible D match to TRBD1 (5 bases). V lost 4 bases, J lost 5 bases, and 9 bases lay in between. Germline assignment: CDR1 MNHEY and CDR2 SVGAGI. CDR3 size: 12 residues. CDR3 bases: TGTGCCAGCAGTTCTCAGGGAAACGAGCAGTACTTC. This translates into CASSSQGNEQYF.

Only a few counts were recorded for this clone. The rearrangement uses TRBV27 and TRBJ2-1, with D tentatively TRBD2 (8 bases). CDR1 is MNHEY, CDR2 SMNVEV, per germline (reference sequence). The CDR3 covers 18 residues. The V end lost 1 base, the J end lost 6 bases, and 22 bases lay between the germline ends. CDR3 nucleotides: TGTGCCAGCAGTTTATTACCCTCAGTTAGCGGGACAGTCAATGAGCAGTTCTTC. Translating gives CASSLLPSVSGTVNEQFF.

The rearrangement links TRBV5-4 to TRBJ1-2; D may be TRBD1 (6 bases). This CDR3 region has 14 residues. Trimming took off 4 bases at V and 0 bases at J, with 10 bases between the two ends. Germline lookup yields CDR1 SGHNT and CDR2 YYREEE (reference sequence). This chain's CDR3 is CASSLDSTNYGYTF. CDR3 nucleotide sequence: TGTGCCAGCAGCCTGGACAGCACTAACTATGGCTACACCTTC.

This clone was counted a few times. The genes are TRBV11-2 and TRBJ1-1; no clear D gene. Germline V CDR1 and CDR2: SGHAT, FQNNGV. The CDR3 runs 17 residues. Trimming stripped 4 bases from V and 3 bases from J, with 21 bases between. CDR3 DNA: TGTGCCAGCAGCTCCCTTCGGAGGGTTGGGATGTACACTGAAGCTTTCTTT. Its protein is CASSSLRRVGMYTEAFF.

J is TRBJ2-1 and V is TRBV7-2, with TRBD1 as a possible D gene (5 bases). V lost 3 bases and J lost 10, with 13 bases in between. The V gene's germline CDR1 is SGHTA and CDR2 FQGNSA. CDR3 length equals 13 residues. The CDR3 bases are TGTGCCAGCAGCTTCGCAGGGCCCTGGGAGCAGTTCTTC. This gives the protein CASSFAGPWEQFF. The variable domain in full, with the rest retrieved from reference TRBV7-2 and TRBJ2-1, is GAGVSQSPSNKVTEKGKDVELRCDPISGHTALYWYRQSLGQGLEFLIYFQGNSAPDKSGLPSDRFSAERTGGSVSTLTIQRTQQEDSAVYLCASSFAGPWEQFFGPGTRLTVL.

The chain uses TRBV4-3 and TRBJ2-7; possible D gene TRBD1, 7 bases. The CDR3 totals 16 residues. V was trimmed by 0 bases and J by 5 bases, leaving 17 bases between them. Germline assignment: CDR1 LGHNA and CDR2 YSLEER. Here the CDR3 DNA reads TGCGCCAGCAGCCAAGATCCCCGACAGGGAGGAGACGAGCAGTACTTC. This encodes CASSQDPRQGGDEQYF.

The chain couples TRBV7-9 to TRBJ2-3; 7 bases line up with TRBD1. Per the germline V gene, CDR1 is SEHNR and CDR2 is FQNEAQ (reference sequence). J was trimmed by 4 bases and V by 5 bases; bases with no gene match: 12. This CDR3 has 16 residues. The CDR3 coding sequence is TGTGCCAGCAGCCCAGGGGGTAGCTACCCGGCAGATACGCAGTATTTT. This gives the protein CASSPGGSYPADTQYF. Full variable domain (outside the CDR3, taken from reference TRBV7-9 and TRBJ2-3): DTGVSQNPRHKITKRGQNVTFRCDPISEHNRLYWYRQTLGQGPEFLTYFQNEAQLEKSRLLSDRFSAERPKGSFSTLEIQRTEQGDSAMYLCASSPGGSYPADTQYFGPGTRLTVL.

The rearrangement uses TRBV30 and TRBJ1-2; 11 bases line up with TRBD1. CDR3 length: 16 amino acids. Trimming took 8 bases from V and 8 from J; bases not matched to a gene: 19. Germline V gene data show CDR1 as GTSNPN and CDR2 as SVGIG (reference sequence). The CDR3 spells CAVDRGPSNSIYGYTF. DNA for the CDR3: TGTGCCGTGGACAGGGGGCCCTCCAATTCCATCTACGGCTACACCTTC.

The rearrangement links TRBV3-1 (or the pseudogene TRBV3-2) to TRBJ2-3; 14 bases match TRBD2. This CDR3 is 16 amino acids long. Germline values: CDR1 LGHDT, CDR2 YNNKEL (reference sequence). Trimming removed 4 bases from V and 3 bases from J; junction bases left unmatched: 3. CDR3 DNA: TGTGCCAGCAGCCGACTAGCGGGGGGGCGTACAGATACGCAGTATTTT. It specifies CASSRLAGGRTDTQYF.